The rows below give T cell receptor beta chains drawn from one sample of a study of siplizumab effects on memory and regulatory T cells. TCRdb's table, derived via immunoSEQ multiplex PCR, lists solely in-frame clones and lacks some. The sample consists of more than 85,000 clones, about 92% of them appearing once. What was sequenced was Tregs sorted from blood. All receptors derive from a human donor in good health. Both conserved end residues are trimmed from each CDR3. Each record gives: CDR3 length, V gene, CDR3 protein.

9 | TRBV2 | ASRDQETQY
13 | TRBV10-3 | AISMTGASTDTQY
11 | TRBV7-2 | ASSPRTVNEQF
15 | TRBV10-1 | ASSDFVQGTATDTQY
13 | TRBV6-6 | ATWGQGASNYGYT
12 | TRBV30 | AWSVIHSNQPQH
14 | TRBV7-3 | ASSLMPGAGTGELF
13 | TRBV6-6 | ASSYSSDRNQPQH
10 | TRBV19 | ASTIPPQPQH
12 | TRBV19 | ASRERGVTGELF
14 | TRBV5-1 | ASSLSERGGLDEQF
12 | TRBV7-7 | ASSSSGRADEQF
11 | TRBV4-1 | ASSPLRAEKLF
17 | TRBV5-8 | ASSLALGLQKFAKNIQY
11 | TRBV6-4 | ASAREAGYEQY
11 | TRBV27 | ASSLTANYGYT
15 | TRBV5-6 | ASSPPLSRQSTGELF
17 | TRBV4-2 | ASSQALASSPYAYNEQF
12 | TRBV6-1 | ASLWLINTGELF
13 | TRBV2 | ASSRSQDSTDTQY
12 | TRBV11-1 | ASSPGTVNTEAF
11 | TRBV6-5 | ASSYSRRERAF
12 | TRBV7-6 | ASSPSGIPHEQY
9 | TRBV20-1 | SARRNEKLF
13 | TRBV5-1 | ASSLGGSVADEQY
16 | TRBV6-1 | ASSGSEGQGAVNTEAF
9 | TRBV6-5 | APYFGDEQY
12 | TRBV18 | ASSPGLAGDEQY
11 | TRBV10-3 | AITAGVNYGYT